The entry that follows covers one T cell receptor beta chain sequence. The sample comes from a study of T cell changes during pregnancy in multiple sclerosis. Germline loops: CDR1 SGHDT, CDR2 YYEEEE. Unmatched junction bases numbered 7, after V lost 2 bases and J lost 0 bases. CDR3 size: 17 residues. Sequencing used immunoSEQ multiplex PCR; TCRdb keeps in-frame clones, though not all of them. The sample has approximately 90,000 clones, roughly nine tenths seen once; the top ten hold more than 2.5%. The chain couples TRBV5-6 to TRBJ2-5; 10 nucleotides agree with TRBD2. The sequencing here drew on peripheral blood, taken in the first trimester of pregnancy. The receptor was derived from a female donor with multiple sclerosis, enrolled in a pregnancy study. The CDR3 region has the DNA TGTGCCAGCAGCTTTAACCTAGCGGGGGCCGACCAAGAGACCCAGTACTTC. It yields the protein CASSFNLAGADQETQYF.